A single sample gave rise to the 15 T cell receptor beta chains below, sequenced in a study of blood T cell repertoires in COVID-19. Libraries were prepared by immunoSEQ multiplex PCR; TCRdb keeps only in-frame clonotypes and omits some of them. Among roughly 90,000 clones listed, 86% were seen once. The material sequenced was peripheral blood. The receptors here all came from a human donor in a cohort sampled during active COVID-19.

The chain employs TRBV11-2 and TRBJ1-1, with D tentatively TRBD1 (5 bases). The CDR3 is made up of 12 amino acids. With 5 bases removed from V and 5 bases from J, the gap between germline ends came to 9 bases. The germline V gene has CDR1 SGHAT and CDR2 FQNNGV. In DNA, the CDR3 is TGTGCCAGCAGCCCGGGGGAGACTGAAGCTTTCTTT. As protein: CASSPGETEAFF. Full variable domain (missing parts from reference TRBV11-2 and TRBJ1-1): EAGVAQSPRYKIIEKRQSVAFWCNPISGHATLYWYQQILGQGPKLLIQFQNNGVVDDSQLPKDRFSAERLKGVDSTLKIQPAKLEDSAVYLCASSPGETEAFFGQGTRLTVV.

The chain couples TRBV7-9 to TRBJ1-6; D is possibly TRBD1 (6 bases). V was trimmed by 5 bases and J by 5 bases, leaving 16 bases between them. CDR3 size: 16 residues. In germline, CDR1 is SEHNR, CDR2 FQNEAQ (reference sequence). CDR3 nucleotides: TGTGCCAGCAGCCTCACCGCAGGGGCAGATAATTCACCCCTCCACTTT. Translation gives CASSLTAGADNSPLHF.

This chain connects TRBV27 to TRBJ1-2; possibly TRBD1 for D (6 bases). Germline V gene data show CDR1 as MNHEY and CDR2 as SMNVEV (reference sequence). Trimming removed 4 bases from V and 0 bases from J, with 21 bases in between. This CDR3 is 18 amino acids long. In nucleotides, the CDR3 is TGTGCCAGCAGTTACACCGGGACACCTTTCCTAGCTAACTATGGCTACACCTTC. Translated: CASSYTGTPFLANYGYTF.

The gene calls are TRBV7-9 and TRBJ1-2; possibly TRBD1 for D (6 bases). The V and J ends lost 3 bases and 7 bases respectively, with 15 bases between them. Germline CDR1 SEHNR, CDR2 FQNEAQ (reference sequence). The CDR3 sequence is 14 residues long. This chain's CDR3 is CASSFGGGAGGYTF. The CDR3 coding sequence is TGTGCCAGCAGCTTCGGGGGGGGCGCAGGTGGCTACACCTTC.

This clone has just one count. The chain uses TRBV7-2 and TRBJ2-7; D is possibly TRBD2 (5 bases). Per germline, CDR1 SGHTA and CDR2 FQGNSA. V gave up 5 bases and J gave up 2 bases, with 16 bases separating them. The CDR3 is 15 residues long. In DNA, the CDR3 is TGTGCCAGCAGCCGCTACACGGGGTCCACCTACGAGCAGTACTTC. As protein: CASSRYTGSTYEQYF. Based on the CDR3 plus reference TRBV7-2 and TRBJ2-7, the full variable domain is GAGVSQSPSNKVTEKGKDVELRCDPISGHTALYWYRQSLGQGLEFLIYFQGNSAPDKSGLPSDRFSAERTGGSVSTLTIQRTQQEDSAVYLCASSRYTGSTYEQYFGPGTRLTVT.

V and J are TRBV5-8 and TRBJ1-2, with a weak D call TRBD1 (5 bases). CDR3 size: 14 residues. Germline V gene data show CDR1 as SGHTS and CDR2 as YDEGEE. The V end lost 3 bases, the J end lost 0 bases, and 9 bases lay between the germline ends. The CDR3 spells CASSSGHSNYGYTF. CDR3 DNA: TGTGCCAGCAGCTCTGGACATTCTAACTATGGCTACACCTTC. Filled out from reference TRBV5-8 and TRBJ1-2, the complete variable domain reads EAGVTQSPTHLIKTRGQQATLRCSPISGHTSVYWYQQALGLGLQFLLWYDEGEERNRGNFPPRFSGRQFPNYSSELNVNALELEDSALYLCASSSGHSNYGYTFGSGTRLTVV.

This chain connects TRBV6-2 or TRBV6-3 to TRBJ1-5; 7 bases are shared with TRBD1. CDR1 is MNHEY and CDR2 is SVGEGT in the germline V gene. This CDR3 has 14 residues. Trimming took 5 bases from V and 6 from J; bases not matched to a gene: 7. The CDR3 spells CASSGRQGFQPQHF. CDR3 DNA: TGTGCCAGCAGTGGACGACAGGGTTTTCAGCCCCAGCATTTT.

The V call is TRBV19, the J call TRBJ2-7, with D tentatively TRBD2 (5 bases). This CDR3 is built from 16 residues. V lost 3 bases and J 3 bases, leaving 18 bases between the germline ends. Germline CDR1 LNHDA, CDR2 SQIVND (reference sequence). The CDR3: CASSMYGVGSDYEQYF. The CDR3 nucleotides are TGTGCCAGTAGTATGTACGGGGTGGGCAGTGACTACGAGCAGTACTTC.

This rearrangement joins TRBV19 to TRBJ2-1; TRBD2 aligns across 9 bases. The germline V gene has CDR1 LNHDA and CDR2 SQIVND (reference sequence). V lost 1 base, J lost 4 bases, and 5 bases stayed unmatched. There are 16 residues in the CDR3. The CDR3 sequence: CASSIGASGDYNEQFF. The CDR3 DNA follows: TGTGCCAGTAGTATAGGCGCTAGCGGGGATTACAATGAGCAGTTCTTC.

This chain uses TRBV5-4 with TRBJ2-3; D gene ambiguous. From germline, CDR1 is SGHNT and CDR2 YYREEE (reference sequence). The CDR3 length is 13 residues. V lost 4 bases and J lost 0, with 6 bases in between. CDR3 sequence (DNA): TGTGCCAGCAGCGAACGGAGCACAGATACGCAGTATTTT. Translated, it gives CASSERSTDTQYF.

V usage is TRBV27 and J usage is TRBJ2-7, with 7 bases lining up with TRBD2. V lost 4 bases to trimming and J lost 2 bases; unmatched junction nucleotides: 14. The CDR3 runs 17 residues. CDR1 is MNHEY and CDR2 is SMNVEV in the germline V gene (reference sequence). CDR3 protein: CASSSPSGAGATYEQYF. The CDR3 DNA sequence: TGTGCCAGCAGTTCCCCCTCCGGTGCGGGAGCCACCTACGAGCAGTACTTC.

J is TRBJ1-1 and V is TRBV2; 8 bases are shared with TRBD1. CDR1 SNHLY and CDR2 FYNNEI come from the germline V gene. The CDR3 covers 15 residues. J gave up 4 bases and V 3 bases, and 7 bases lay outside the gene matches. CDR3 nucleotide sequence: TGTGCCAGCAGTGAGGCCAGGGGGCAATTCACTGAAGCTTTCTTT. Its protein product is CASSEARGQFTEAFF.

The CDR3 protein is CASSLSQGWTANYGYTF. CDR3 in DNA: TGTGCCAGCAGCTTAAGTCAGGGGTGGACAGCTAACTATGGCTACACCTTC. The chain couples TRBV7-9 to TRBJ1-2; TRBD1 is a possible D gene (6 bases). With 2 bases removed from V and 0 bases from J, the gap between germline ends came to 16 bases. CDR3 size: 17 residues. Looked up from germline, CDR1 is SEHNR and CDR2 is FQNEAQ (reference sequence).

This clone was counted between two and nine times. The chain carries TRBV29-1 and TRBJ2-3, with TRBD1 identical over 7 bases. Germline-derived CDR1 and CDR2 are SQVTM and ANQGSEA. Germline trimming cut 8 bases from V and 5 bases from J; bases unmatched to any gene: 13. The CDR3 totals 14 residues. Here the CDR3 reads CSSRGGTAEDTQYF. In nucleotides, the CDR3 is TGCAGCTCCAGAGGTGGGACAGCCGAAGATACGCAGTATTTT.

This chain uses TRBV12-3 or TRBV12-4 with TRBJ1-2; weak D call: TRBD1 (6 bases). The CDR3 contains 13 residues. Trimming stripped 5 bases from V and 8 bases from J, with 15 bases between. For the CDR3, the DNA is TGTGCCAGCAGTCCGGACAGTATGATGGGCTACACCTTC. Translating it yields CASSPDSMMGYTF.